The clone carrying this T cell receptor (beta chain) was counted a few times. These data belong to a study of OX40 agonist ivuxolimab in advanced cancers. Study as a whole: The study enrolled dose-escalation patients with hepatocellular carcinoma, melanoma, renal cell or head and neck cancer.

Looked up from germline, CDR1 is LNHDA and CDR2 is SQIVND (reference sequence). The CDR3 is 13 amino acids. V was pared by 4 bases and J by 8 bases, with 14 bases between. This table comes from immunoSEQ multiplex PCR, and its TCRdb copy is limited to in-frame clones, with some not included. The sample has about 37,000 clones; 85% to 90% are singletons. The chain carries TRBV19 and TRBJ1-2; no reliable D call. The receptor's source is an adult with an advanced solid tumor such as melanoma, head and neck, liver or kidney cancer. The source material was CD4+ or CD8+ T cells sorted from blood, sampled in a trial of the OX40 agonist ivuxolimab. The CDR3 sequence: CASSTIDQQGYTF. CDR3 DNA sequence: TGTGCCAGTAGTACCATCGACCAGCAGGGCTACACCTTC.